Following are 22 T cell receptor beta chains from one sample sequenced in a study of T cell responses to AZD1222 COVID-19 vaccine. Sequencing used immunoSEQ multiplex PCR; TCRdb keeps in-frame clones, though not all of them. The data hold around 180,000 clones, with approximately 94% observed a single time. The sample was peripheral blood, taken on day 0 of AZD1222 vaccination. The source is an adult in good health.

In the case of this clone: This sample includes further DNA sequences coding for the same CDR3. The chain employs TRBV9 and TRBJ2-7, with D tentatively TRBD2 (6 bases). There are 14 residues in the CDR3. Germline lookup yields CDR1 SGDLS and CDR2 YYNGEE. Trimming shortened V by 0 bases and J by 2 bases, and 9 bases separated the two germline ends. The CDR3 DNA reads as TGTGCCAGCAGCGTAGGGGGAGGCCCCTACGAGCAGTACTTC. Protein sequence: CASSVGGGPYEQYF.

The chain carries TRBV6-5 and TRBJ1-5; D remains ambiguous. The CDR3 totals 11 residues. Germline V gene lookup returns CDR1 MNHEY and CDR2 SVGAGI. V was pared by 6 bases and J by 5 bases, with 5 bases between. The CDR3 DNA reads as TGTGCCAGCAGAAAAGATCAGCCCCAGCATTTT. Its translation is CASRKDQPQHF.

The DNA for the CDR3 is TGTGCCAGCAGTTGGACTAGCGTAGGTGAGCAGTTCTTC. As protein: CASSWTSVGEQFF. The rearrangement joins TRBV6-2 or TRBV6-3 to TRBJ2-1; TRBD2 aligns across 9 bases. V trimming: 4 bases; J trimming: 9 bases; junction bases outside the gene matches: 4. From germline, CDR1 is MNHEY and CDR2 SVGEGT. This CDR3 comprises 13 residues.

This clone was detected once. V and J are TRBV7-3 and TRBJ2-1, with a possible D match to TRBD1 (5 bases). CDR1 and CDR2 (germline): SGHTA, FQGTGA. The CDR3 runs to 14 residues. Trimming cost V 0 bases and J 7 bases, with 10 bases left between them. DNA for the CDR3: TGTGCCAGCAGCTTAACGTTATCAGGGAATGAGCAGTTCTTC. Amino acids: CASSLTLSGNEQFF.

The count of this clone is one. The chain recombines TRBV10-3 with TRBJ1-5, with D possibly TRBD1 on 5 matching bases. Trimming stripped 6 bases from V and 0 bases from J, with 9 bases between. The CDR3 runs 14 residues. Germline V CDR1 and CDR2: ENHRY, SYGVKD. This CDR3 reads CAISGTDSNQPQHF. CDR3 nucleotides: TGTGCCATCAGCGGGACGGATAGCAATCAGCCCCAGCATTTT.

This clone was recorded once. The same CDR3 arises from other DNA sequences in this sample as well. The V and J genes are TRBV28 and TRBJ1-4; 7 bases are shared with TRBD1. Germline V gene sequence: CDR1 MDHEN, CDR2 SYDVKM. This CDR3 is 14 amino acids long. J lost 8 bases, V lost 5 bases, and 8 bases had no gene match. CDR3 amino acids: CASSLDRVVEKLFF. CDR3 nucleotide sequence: TGTGCCAGCAGTCTAGACAGGGTGGTCGAAAAACTGTTTTTT.

CDR3 amino acids: CASSLGGQGKGAQYF. Written as DNA, the CDR3 is TGTGCCAGCAGCTTAGGGGGACAGGGAAAAGGCGCGCAGTATTTT. V is TRBV11-3 and J is TRBJ2-3; TRBD1 matches 9 bases. J lost 10 bases, V lost 1 base, and 9 bases had no gene match. CDR1 is SGHNT and CDR2 is YENEEA in the germline V gene. The CDR3 has 15 amino acids.

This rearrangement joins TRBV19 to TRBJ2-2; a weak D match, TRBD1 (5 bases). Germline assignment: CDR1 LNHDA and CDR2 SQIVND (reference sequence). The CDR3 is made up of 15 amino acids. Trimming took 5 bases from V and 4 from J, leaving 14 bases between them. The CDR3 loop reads CASSWKGRGTGELFF. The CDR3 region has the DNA TGTGCCAGTAGTTGGAAGGGGCGAGGCACCGGGGAGCTGTTTTTT.

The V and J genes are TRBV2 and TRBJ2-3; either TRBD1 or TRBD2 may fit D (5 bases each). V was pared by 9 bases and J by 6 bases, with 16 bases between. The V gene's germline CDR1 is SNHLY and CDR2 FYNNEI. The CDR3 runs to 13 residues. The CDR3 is CARGSRGVDTQYF. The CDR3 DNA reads TGTGCCAGAGGGAGTAGAGGGGTTGATACGCAGTATTTT.

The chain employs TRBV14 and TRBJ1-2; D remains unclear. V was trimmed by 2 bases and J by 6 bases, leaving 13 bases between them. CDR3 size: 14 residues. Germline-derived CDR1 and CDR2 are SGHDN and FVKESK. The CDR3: CASSQLSPTNGYTF. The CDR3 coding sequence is TGTGCCAGCAGCCAATTAAGTCCCACGAATGGCTACACCTTC.

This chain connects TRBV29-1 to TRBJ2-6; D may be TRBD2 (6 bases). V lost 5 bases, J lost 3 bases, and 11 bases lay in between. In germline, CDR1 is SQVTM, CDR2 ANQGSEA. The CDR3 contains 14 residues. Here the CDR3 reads CSVPSGFGANVLTF. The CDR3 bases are TGCAGCGTTCCCAGCGGGTTTGGGGCCAACGTCCTGACTTTC.

The chain's CDR3 is CASSLGDEQYF. The CDR3 nucleotides are TGCGCCAGCAGCTTGGGGGACGAGCAGTACTTC. The chain links TRBV5-1 to TRBJ2-7, with D unclear. The CDR3 runs to 11 residues. V was clipped by 0 bases and J by 5 bases, with 3 bases between them. Germline CDR1 reads SGHRS; CDR2 reads YFSETQ.

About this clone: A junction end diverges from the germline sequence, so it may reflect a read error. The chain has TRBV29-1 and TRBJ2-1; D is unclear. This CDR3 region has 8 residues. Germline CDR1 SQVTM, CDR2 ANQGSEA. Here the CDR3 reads CSVDPAIF. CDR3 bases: TGCAGCGTTGACCCGGCAATCTTC.

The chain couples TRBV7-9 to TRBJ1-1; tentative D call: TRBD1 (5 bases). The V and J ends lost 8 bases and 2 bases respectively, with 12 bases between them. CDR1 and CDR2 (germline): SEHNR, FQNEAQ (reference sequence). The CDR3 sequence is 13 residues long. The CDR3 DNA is TGTGCCAGCGGGCGGGGCCTTAACACTGAAGCTTTCTTT. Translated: CASGRGLNTEAFF. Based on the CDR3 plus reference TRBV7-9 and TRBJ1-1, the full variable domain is DTGVSQNPRHKITKRGQNVTFRCDPISEHNRLYWYRQTLGQGPEFLTYFQNEAQLEKSRLLSDRFSAERPKGSFSTLEIQRTEQGDSAMYLCASGRGLNTEAFFGQGTRLTVV.

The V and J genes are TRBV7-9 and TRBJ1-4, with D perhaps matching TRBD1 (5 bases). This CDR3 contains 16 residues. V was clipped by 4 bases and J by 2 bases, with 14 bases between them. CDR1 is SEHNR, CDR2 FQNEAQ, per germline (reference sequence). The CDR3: CASSWEGKGTNEKLFF. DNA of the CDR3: TGTGCCAGCAGCTGGGAGGGGAAGGGGACTAATGAAAAACTGTTTTTT.

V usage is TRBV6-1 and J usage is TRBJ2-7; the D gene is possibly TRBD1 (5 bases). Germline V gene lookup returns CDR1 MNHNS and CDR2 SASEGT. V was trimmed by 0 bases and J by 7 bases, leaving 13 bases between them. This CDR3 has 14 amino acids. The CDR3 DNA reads TGTGCCAGCAGTGAAGCAGGGGATCTGGGGGAGCAGTACTTC. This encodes CASSEAGDLGEQYF.

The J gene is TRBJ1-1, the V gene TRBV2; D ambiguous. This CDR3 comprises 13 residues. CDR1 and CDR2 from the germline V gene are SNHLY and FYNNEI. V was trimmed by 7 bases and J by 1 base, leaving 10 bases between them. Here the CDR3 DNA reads TGTGCCAGCACCCTCGAAGGGAACACTGAAGCTTTCTTT. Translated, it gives CASTLEGNTEAFF. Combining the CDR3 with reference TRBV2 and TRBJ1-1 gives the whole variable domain EPEVTQTPSHQVTQMGQEVILRCVPISNHLYFYWYRQILGQKVEFLVSFYNNEISEKSEIFDDQFSVERPDGSNFTLKIRSTKLEDSAMYFCASTLEGNTEAFFGQGTRLTVV.

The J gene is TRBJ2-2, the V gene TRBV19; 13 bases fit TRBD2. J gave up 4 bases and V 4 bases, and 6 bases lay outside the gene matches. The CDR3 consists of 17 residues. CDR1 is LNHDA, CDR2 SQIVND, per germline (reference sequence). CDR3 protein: CASSSGLAGVVTGELFF. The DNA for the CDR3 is TGTGCCAGTAGTAGTGGACTAGCGGGAGTGGTCACCGGGGAGCTGTTTTTT.

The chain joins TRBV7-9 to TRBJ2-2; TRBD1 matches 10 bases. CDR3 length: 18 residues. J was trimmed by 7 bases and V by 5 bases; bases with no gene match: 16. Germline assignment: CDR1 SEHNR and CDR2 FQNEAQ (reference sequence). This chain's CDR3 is CASSLPRSGQGVVGELFF. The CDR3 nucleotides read TGTGCCAGCAGCCTCCCAAGGTCCGGACAGGGGGTTGTCGGGGAGCTGTTTTTT. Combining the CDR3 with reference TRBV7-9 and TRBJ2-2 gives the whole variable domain DTGVSQNPRHKITKRGQNVTFRCDPISEHNRLYWYRQTLGQGPEFLTYFQNEAQLEKSRLLSDRFSAERPKGSFSTLEIQRTEQGDSAMYLCASSLPRSGQGVVGELFFGEGSRLTVL.

The DNA for the CDR3 is TGTGCCAGCTCACATTCGAAGGGGACGGACACCGGGGAGCTGTTTTTT. Residues: CASSHSKGTDTGELFF. The V call is TRBV18, the J call TRBJ2-2; D could derive from TRBD1 or TRBD2 (5 bases each). CDR1 and CDR2 (germline): KGHSH, LQKENI. The CDR3 consists of 16 residues. The V gene lost 4 bases and the J gene lost 3 bases, with 15 bases spanning the gap.

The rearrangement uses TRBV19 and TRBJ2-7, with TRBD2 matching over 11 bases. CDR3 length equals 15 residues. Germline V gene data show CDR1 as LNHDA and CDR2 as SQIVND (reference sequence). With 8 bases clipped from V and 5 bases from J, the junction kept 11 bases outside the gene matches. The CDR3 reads CASSLAGEPGDEQYF. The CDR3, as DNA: TGTGCCAGTTCACTAGCGGGGGAGCCCGGCGACGAGCAGTACTTC.

DNA of the CDR3: TGTGCCAGCAGCTTAGCGCGGGCAGTTGGAGGCTACACCTTC. It is translated as CASSLARAVGGYTF. The gene calls are TRBV7-9 and TRBJ1-2; D is undetermined. The V end lost 0 bases, the J end lost 8 bases, and 13 bases lay between the germline ends. Germline V gene data show CDR1 as SEHNR and CDR2 as FQNEAQ (reference sequence). This CDR3 region has 14 residues.